These 15 T cell receptor beta chains share one sample of origin, sequenced in a study of T cell responses to AZD1222 COVID-19 vaccine. Here immunoSEQ multiplex PCR was the method, and the copy in TCRdb shows in-frame clones only, minus some. The sample shows 150,000 to 200,000 clones, 70% to 90% of them seen only once. This sample comprised peripheral blood, obtained on day 0 of AZD1222 vaccination. The receptor set was obtained from an adult in good health.

The chain carries TRBV6-5 and TRBJ2-6, with D tentatively TRBD1 (5 bases). CDR3 length: 15 amino acids. Germline V gene sequence: CDR1 MNHEY, CDR2 SVGAGI. Trimming took 5 bases from V and 0 from J, leaving 8 bases between them. CDR3 protein: CASSHRLSGANVLTF. The CDR3 coding sequence is TGTGCCAGCAGTCACAGGCTCTCTGGGGCCAACGTCCTGACTTTC.

In its sample, this clone was seen once. The chain employs TRBV27 and TRBJ1-4, with unresolved D. Per the germline V gene, CDR1 is MNHEY and CDR2 is SMNVEV (reference sequence). V lost 4 bases, J lost 4 bases, and 19 bases lay in between. CDR3 length equals 17 residues. CDR3 loop: CASSSLGPAGNNEKLFF. For the CDR3, the DNA is TGTGCCAGCAGTTCCCTCGGGCCGGCAGGAAATAATGAAAAACTGTTTTTT.

This clone was seen a handful of times. The rearrangement links TRBV9 to TRBJ1-3; D is unresolved. Germline V CDR1 and CDR2: SGDLS, YYNGEE. V was cut by 7 bases and J by 8 bases, with 10 bases left in between. The CDR3 contains 11 residues. Here the CDR3 DNA reads TGTGCCAGCTCCATATTGGACACCATATATTTT. This sequence encodes CASSILDTIYF.

V gene TRBV5-1 combines with J gene TRBJ2-1, with 8 bases matching TRBD2. J gave up 8 bases and V 7 bases, and 14 bases lay outside the gene matches. Germline CDR1 reads SGHRS; CDR2 reads YFSETQ. The CDR3 is 15 residues long. The CDR3 here is CASQTGTRPGDEQFF. The CDR3 region has the DNA TGCGCCAGCCAAACCGGGACTAGGCCAGGGGATGAGCAGTTCTTC. Based on the CDR3 plus reference TRBV5-1 and TRBJ2-1, the full variable domain is KAGVTQTPRYLIKTRGQQVTLSCSPISGHRSVSWYQQTPGQGLQFLFEYFSETQRNKGNFPGRFSGRQFSNSRSEMNVSTLELGDSALYLCASQTGTRPGDEQFFGPGTRLTVL.

V and J are TRBV10-2 and TRBJ1-2; perhaps TRBD1 as D (6 bases). Trimming removed 4 bases at V and 4 bases at J, with 7 bases between. From germline, CDR1 is WSHSY and CDR2 SAAADI. The CDR3 sequence is 12 residues long. Here the CDR3 reads CASSADSYGYTF. CDR3 nucleotides: TGCGCCAGCAGTGCGGACAGCTATGGCTACACCTTC.

V gene TRBV4-1 combines with J gene TRBJ1-6; D is uncertain. The CDR3 has 18 amino acids. V was trimmed by 0 bases and J by 0 bases, leaving 12 bases between them. The germline CDR1 and CDR2 sequences are MGHRA and YSYEKL. The CDR3 loop is CASSQDRGMSSYNSPLHF. CDR3 DNA: TGCGCCAGCAGCCAAGATCGTGGGATGAGCTCCTATAATTCACCCCTCCACTTT.

The J gene is TRBJ2-5, the V gene TRBV5-4, with 12 bases that match TRBD2. CDR3 length: 18 residues. The junction had 19 bases not matched to a gene; V was cut back by 6 bases and J by 7 bases. Germline V lookup: CDR1 SGHNT, CDR2 YYREEE (reference sequence). In DNA form, the CDR3 reads TGTGCCAGCACCGCCGGGGCTAGCGGGGGGGCCGGTGAGGGGACCCAGTACTTC. This sequence encodes CASTAGASGGAGEGTQYF.

This chain links TRBV29-1 with TRBJ1-1, with D maybe TRBD1 (5 bases). V lost 0 bases, J lost 7 bases, and 12 bases lay in between. Germline CDR1 and CDR2: SQVTM and ANQGSEA. The CDR3 is made up of 13 amino acids. The CDR3 here is CSVEDDRLSEAFF. The CDR3 nucleotides read TGCAGCGTTGAAGATGACAGACTTAGTGAAGCTTTCTTT.

The chain employs TRBV10-2 and TRBJ1-3, with D hard to call. This CDR3 comprises 18 residues. Germline CDR1 is WSHSY and CDR2 is SAAADI. Trimming shortened V by 4 bases and J by 0 bases, and 19 bases separated the two germline ends. The CDR3, as DNA: TGCGCCAGCAGTGGGGTAGGGCCAGGCCGTACCTCTGGAAACACCATATATTTT. This translates into CASSGVGPGRTSGNTIYF.

V is TRBV10-3 and J is TRBJ2-7; 9 positions agree with TRBD1. V shed 4 bases, J shed 2 bases, and the junction held 9 bases outside the gene matches. The length of the CDR3 is 16 residues. Germline CDR1 is ENHRY and CDR2 is SYGVKD. The CDR3 bases are TGTGCCATCAGTGGATTTGGACAGGGGAGGACCTACGAGCAGTACTTC. It codes for CAISGFGQGRTYEQYF.

The genes are TRBV5-1 and TRBJ1-1; 10 bases are a match to TRBD1. Germline CDR1 is SGHRS and CDR2 is YFSETQ. Trimming took 4 bases from V and 5 from J; bases not matched to a gene: 11. The CDR3 runs to 16 residues. CDR3: CASSRSGQGSGTEAFF. The DNA of the CDR3 is TGCGCCAGCAGCAGGTCGGGACAGGGGTCGGGGACTGAAGCTTTCTTT.

The chain uses TRBV18 and TRBJ1-4, with 7 bases fitting TRBD1. Germline values: CDR1 KGHSH, CDR2 LQKENI. The CDR3 loop spans 16 amino acids. The V gene end was trimmed by 4 bases and the J gene end by 4 bases; junction bases not matched to a gene: 9. The CDR3 DNA is TGTGCCAGCTCACATTTCCGGGACAGCCTTAATGAAAAACTGTTTTTT. This codes for CASSHFRDSLNEKLFF.

The gene calls are TRBV11-2 and TRBJ1-2; D not resolved. The V end was cut by 5 bases, the J end by 4 bases, with 17 bases between. Germline lookup yields CDR1 SGHAT and CDR2 FQNNGV. The length of the CDR3 is 15 residues. Here the CDR3 reads CASSPMVPGSYGYTF. The DNA for the CDR3 is TGTGCCAGCAGCCCGATGGTGCCGGGCTCCTATGGCTACACCTTC.

V usage is TRBV19 and J usage is TRBJ1-2; 7 nucleotides align to TRBD1. Per the germline V gene, CDR1 is LNHDA and CDR2 is SQIVND (reference sequence). V gave up 5 bases and J gave up 4 bases; unmatched junction bases: 4. The CDR3 runs to 13 residues. DNA for the CDR3: TGTGCCAGTAGTTTGACAGGGACCTATGGCTACACCTTC. Translated: CASSLTGTYGYTF.

V and J are TRBV30 and TRBJ2-7; 8 bases agree with TRBD2. Germline V gives CDR1 GTSNPN, CDR2 SVGIG (reference sequence). With V trimmed by 2 bases and J by 5 bases, 8 bases remained unmatched. The CDR3 covers 14 residues. CDR3 coding DNA: TGTGCCTGGAGTTTTCTGCTAGCGGGCCACGAGCAGTACTTC. Translating gives CAWSFLLAGHEQYF.